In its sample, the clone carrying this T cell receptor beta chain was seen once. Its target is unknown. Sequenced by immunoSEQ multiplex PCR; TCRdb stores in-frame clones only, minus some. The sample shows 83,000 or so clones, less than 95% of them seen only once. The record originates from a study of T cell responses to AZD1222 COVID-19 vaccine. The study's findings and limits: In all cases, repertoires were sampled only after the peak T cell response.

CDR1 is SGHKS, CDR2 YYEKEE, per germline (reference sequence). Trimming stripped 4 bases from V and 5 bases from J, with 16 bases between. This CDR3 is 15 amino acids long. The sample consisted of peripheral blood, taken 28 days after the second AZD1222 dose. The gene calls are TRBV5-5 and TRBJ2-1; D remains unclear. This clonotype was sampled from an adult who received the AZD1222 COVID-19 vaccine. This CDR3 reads CASSHSGPLNNEQFF. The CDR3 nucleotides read TGTGCCAGCAGCCACTCCGGCCCCCTGAACAATGAGCAGTTCTTC. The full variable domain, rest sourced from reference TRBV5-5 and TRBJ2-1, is DAGVTQSPTHLIKTRGQQVTLRCSPISGHKSVSWYQQVLGQGPQFIFQYYEKEERGRGNFPDRFSARQFPNYSSELNVNALLLGDSALYLCASSHSGPLNNEQFFGPGTRLTVL.